What follows are 20 T cell receptor beta chains derived from one specimen sequenced in a study of radiotherapy plus CTLA-4 blockade in lung cancer. Sequencing used immunoSEQ multiplex PCR; TCRdb keeps in-frame clones, though not all of them. Found here are around 44,000 clones, 86% of them singletons; the top ten hold around 17%. Source: peripheral blood, taken from a patient treated with radiotherapy plus ipilimumab. Receptors were obtained from a human donor with non-small cell lung cancer that progressed on radiotherapy plus ipilimumab. Some clones in this sample may be carry-over from other donors' samples.

V and J are TRBV10-2 and TRBJ2-3, with D unresolved. Deletions cut 4 bases from V and 3 bases from J, with 11 bases between. The length of the CDR3 is 14 residues. Germline CDR1 is WSHSY and CDR2 is SAAADI. CDR3 sequence (DNA): TGCGCCAGCAGTGCTCTCAGTGATACAGATACGCAGTATTTT. Protein product: CASSALSDTDTQYF.

V usage is TRBV9 and J usage is TRBJ1-3; D is unclear. Trimming shortened V by 1 base and J by 4 bases, and 12 bases separated the two germline ends. The CDR3 extends over 15 amino acids. From germline, CDR1 is SGDLS and CDR2 YYNGEE. The CDR3 bases are TGTGCCAGCAGCGTACGAGCCGAGCCCGGAAACACCATATATTTT. It codes for CASSVRAEPGNTIYF. Drawing the rest from reference TRBV9 and TRBJ1-3, the complete variable domain is DSGVTQTPKHLITATGQRVTLRCSPRSGDLSVYWYQQSLDQGLQFLIQYYNGEERAKGNILERFSAQQFPDLHSELNLSSLELGDSALYFCASSVRAEPGNTIYFGEGSWLTVV.

V and J are TRBV18 and TRBJ1-1, with 8 nucleotides matching TRBD1. This CDR3 has 14 residues. Germline assignment: CDR1 KGHSH and CDR2 LQKENI. With 6 bases clipped from V and 4 bases from J, the junction kept 7 bases outside the gene matches. The CDR3 DNA is TGTGCCAGCTCGCTCGAAACAGGGGGCACTGAAGCTTTCTTT. Its translation is CASSLETGGTEAFF.

The chain links TRBV10-3 to TRBJ2-3; 8 bases map to TRBD2. Germline loops: CDR1 ENHRY, CDR2 SYGVKD. The trim removed 3 bases at V and 0 bases at J, leaving 11 bases unmatched. The CDR3 consists of 18 residues. CDR3 in amino acids: CAISDRASGFSSTDTQYF. The CDR3 DNA is TGTGCCATCAGTGACCGGGCTAGCGGGTTCTCTAGCACAGATACGCAGTATTTT.

This clone has a single count. This chain uses TRBV4-3 with TRBJ1-6, with TRBD1 identical over 7 bases. The CDR3 runs to 15 residues. CDR1 and CDR2 from the germline V gene are LGHNA and YSLEER. V shed 2 bases and J 7 bases; nucleotides not matched to a gene: 5. Written as DNA, the CDR3 is TGCGCCAGCAGCCAAACCCTGGACAGGAATTCACCCCTCCACTTT. It encodes CASSQTLDRNSPLHF.

This clone was found a few times. J is TRBJ2-3 and V is TRBV4-3; the D is unclear. V lost 1 base to trimming and J lost 5 bases, with 7 bases between them. CDR1 and CDR2 from the germline V gene are LGHNA and YSLEER. This CDR3 is 13 amino acids long. DNA of the CDR3: TGCGCCAGCAGCCAAGTCTACGGAGATACGCAGTATTTT. Translation gives CASSQVYGDTQYF.

A note on this clone: The same CDR3 can be traced to other DNA sequences in this sample. The genes are TRBV5-4 and TRBJ1-3; TRBD1 is a possible D gene (5 bases). The length of the CDR3 is 15 residues. CDR1 is SGHNT, CDR2 YYREEE, per germline (reference sequence). V dropped 0 bases and J dropped 4 bases, with 11 bases sitting between them. CDR3: CASSLGQGAGNTIYF. The CDR3 DNA sequence: TGTGCCAGCAGCTTGGGCCAGGGCGCGGGAAACACCATATATTTT.

V gene TRBV28 combines with J gene TRBJ2-7; TRBD2 matches 11 bases. The germline V gene encodes CDR1 MDHEN and CDR2 SYDVKM. The CDR3 runs 15 residues. The trim removed 2 bases at V and 4 bases at J, leaving 4 bases unmatched. The CDR3 coding sequence is TGTGCCAGCAGTTTAACTAGCGGGAGAGGGTACGAGCAGTACTTC. Translating it yields CASSLTSGRGYEQYF.

V usage is TRBV18 and J usage is TRBJ2-3; D uncertain. Germline loops: CDR1 KGHSH, CDR2 LQKENI. The V end lost 6 bases, the J end lost 4 bases, and 11 bases lay between the germline ends. The CDR3 is made up of 13 amino acids. CDR3 DNA: TGTGCCAGCTCCGCAGGTGCCGCAGATACGCAGTATTTT. Protein sequence: CASSAGAADTQYF.

The chain uses TRBV5-6 and TRBJ2-5, with TRBD1 matching over 8 bases. V shed 4 bases and J 4 bases; nucleotides not matched to a gene: 12. Germline V gene sequence: CDR1 SGHDT, CDR2 YYEEEE. The CDR3 loop spans 16 amino acids. CDR3 coding DNA: TGTGCCAGCAGCGTGGGATTGGGACAGGACGGAGAGACCCAGTACTTC. Encoded protein: CASSVGLGQDGETQYF.

CDR3: CASRQITGGEQYF. The CDR3 region has the DNA TGTGCCAGCAGACAAATTACAGGGGGCGAGCAGTACTTC. V and J are TRBV5-6 and TRBJ2-7; 8 bases are a match to TRBD1. This CDR3 has 13 residues. V lost 5 bases and J lost 6; bases outside the gene matches: 7. Germline V gene lookup returns CDR1 SGHDT and CDR2 YYEEEE.

This sequence joins TRBV7-8 and TRBJ2-7; the D is unclear. The germline V gene has CDR1 SGHVS and CDR2 FQNEAQ. The CDR3 consists of 11 residues. Trimming pared 2 bases from V and 6 bases from J, leaving 5 bases between. The CDR3 spells CASSLLLEQYF. The CDR3 nucleotides are TGTGCCAGCAGCTTACTTCTCGAGCAGTACTTC.

The chain uses TRBV30 and TRBJ2-7, with TRBD2 matching 8 bases. This CDR3 is 11 amino acids long. CDR1 and CDR2 from the germline V gene are GTSNPN and SVGIG (reference sequence). Trimming removed 8 bases from V and 6 bases from J; junction bases left unmatched: 6. In DNA form, the CDR3 reads TGTGCCCGGGGGGGATTGGGCGAGCAGTACTTC. As protein: CARGGLGEQYF.

The CDR3 loop is CASNLTGSYNQPQHF. CDR3 nucleotides: TGTGCCAGCAACCTGACAGGGAGTTACAATCAGCCCCAGCATTTT. The V gene is TRBV6-5, the J gene TRBJ1-5; 7 nucleotides agree with TRBD1. CDR3 size: 15 residues. The J segment lost 3 bases and the V segment lost 7 bases, leaving 9 bases of the junction unmatched. The germline gives CDR1 MNHEY, CDR2 SVGAGI.

This clone was observed a single time. V and J are TRBV19 and TRBJ1-5; D is uncertain. V was cut by 2 bases and J by 1 base, with 6 bases left in between. Germline CDR1 and CDR2: LNHDA and SQIVND (reference sequence). The CDR3 runs 14 residues. CDR3 sequence: CASSIWQSNQPQHF. CDR3 bases: TGTGCCAGTAGTATATGGCAGAGCAATCAGCCCCAGCATTTT.

The V call is TRBV30, the J call TRBJ2-1, with TRBD2 as a possible D gene (6 bases). Per the germline V gene, CDR1 is GTSNPN and CDR2 is SVGIG (reference sequence). The germline V and J ends were trimmed by 4 bases and 1 base, with 20 bases remaining between them. The CDR3 consists of 17 residues. The CDR3 region is CAWTPFPYSGSYNEQFF. The CDR3 nucleotides read TGTGCCTGGACGCCCTTCCCCTATAGCGGTTCCTACAATGAGCAGTTCTTC.

This chain links TRBV4-1 with TRBJ2-5, with D unclear. This CDR3 spans 15 amino acids. The V end lost 1 base, the J end lost 3 bases, and 12 bases lay between the germline ends. Germline V gives CDR1 MGHRA, CDR2 YSYEKL. The CDR3 spells CASSQGQHNEETQYF. The CDR3 DNA reads as TGCGCCAGCAGCCAAGGCCAACACAATGAAGAGACCCAGTACTTC.

The chain joins TRBV5-1 to TRBJ1-1; 9 nucleotides align to TRBD1. CDR1 and CDR2 (germline): SGHRS, YFSETQ. The trim removed 0 bases at V and 13 bases at J, leaving 7 bases unmatched. This CDR3 is 13 amino acids long. CDR3 DNA: TGCGCCAGCAGCTTGGAGGGGGACAGGGTACTTTTCTTT. It codes for CASSLEGDRVLFF.

The chain has TRBV13 and TRBJ1-1; D is unresolved. Germline V gene sequence: CDR1 PRHDT, CDR2 FYEKMQ (reference sequence). The CDR3 spans 13 residues. V lost 3 bases and J 0 bases, leaving 5 bases between the germline ends. CDR3 in DNA: TGTGCCAGCAGCTTCCAGATGAACACTGAAGCTTTCTTT. It yields the protein CASSFQMNTEAFF.

The chain is built from TRBV4-3 and TRBJ2-2; maybe TRBD1 (5 bases). Germline lookup yields CDR1 LGHNA and CDR2 YSLEER. The CDR3 contains 17 residues. The ends were cut back, 0 bases at V and 4 bases at J, with 15 bases in the middle. As DNA, the CDR3 is TGCGCCAGCAGCCAAGACCTCCTTGGACACCCCACCGGGGAGCTGTTTTTT. Amino acid sequence: CASSQDLLGHPTGELFF.